These 10 T cell receptor beta chains share one sample of origin, sequenced in a study of blood T cell repertoires in COVID-19. Assay used: immunoSEQ multiplex PCR; TCRdb lists only in-frame clones, some missing. The table includes 50,000 to 65,000 clones, over 80% detected once. The sequencing input was peripheral blood. The receptors shown here come from a woman aged 60 to 75 with active or convalescent COVID-19.

The V and J genes are TRBV10-2 and TRBJ1-6; D unresolved. This CDR3 comprises 17 residues. Trimming pared 7 bases from V and 0 bases from J, leaving 16 bases between. Germline assignment: CDR1 WSHSY and CDR2 SAAADI. The CDR3: CASNPDWKSSYNSPLHF. The CDR3 nucleotides are TGCGCCAGCAATCCGGACTGGAAAAGCTCCTATAATTCACCCCTCCACTTT.

CDR3 in amino acids: CASSAGQGLDEQYF. The CDR3, as DNA: TGTGCCAGCAGCGCGGGACAGGGGCTAGACGAGCAGTACTTC. The rearrangement joins TRBV9 to TRBJ2-7; 10 nucleotides agree with TRBD1. The germline gives CDR1 SGDLS, CDR2 YYNGEE. The CDR3 is made up of 14 amino acids. Trimming cost V 3 bases and J 5 bases; bases outside gene matches: 5.

The chain joins TRBV6-2 or TRBV6-3 to TRBJ2-3; 10 bases are shared with TRBD2. With V trimmed by 7 bases and J by 3 bases, 4 bases remained unmatched. Germline-derived CDR1 and CDR2 are MNHEY and SVGEGT. The CDR3 contains 14 residues. The DNA of the CDR3 is TGTGCCAGCAACCCTAGCGGGAGTACAGATACGCAGTATTTT. As protein: CASNPSGSTDTQYF.

The chain joins TRBV5-1 to TRBJ1-1; the D is unclear. Trimming shortened V by 2 bases and J by 4 bases, and 9 bases separated the two germline ends. CDR3 length equals 13 residues. CDR1 SGHRS and CDR2 YFSETQ come from the germline V gene. The CDR3 region has the DNA TGCGCCAGCAGCTTTCAAGCGGGCACTGAAGCTTTCTTT. Translating it yields CASSFQAGTEAFF.

DNA for the CDR3: TGTGCCAGCAGTTTCGCAGGGGCCTATGGCTACACCTTC. Translation: CASSFAGAYGYTF. The chain carries TRBV27 and TRBJ1-2; possibly TRBD1 for D (6 bases). Germline CDR1 MNHEY, CDR2 SMNVEV (reference sequence). Trimming removed 3 bases from V and 4 bases from J, with 9 bases in between. The CDR3 contains 13 residues.

The chain employs TRBV28 and TRBJ1-5, with a possible D match to TRBD1 (6 bases). The CDR3 runs 13 residues. Germline CDR1 MDHEN, CDR2 SYDVKM. V gave up 5 bases and J gave up 5 bases, with 10 bases separating them. In DNA form, the CDR3 reads TGTGCCAGCAGTGTTACAGGGTATCAGCCCCAGCATTTT. Its translation: CASSVTGYQPQHF.

V usage is TRBV6-5 and J usage is TRBJ2-7; 11 bases are shared with TRBD2. Trimming took 6 bases from V and 4 from J; bases not matched to a gene: 5. CDR3 length: 14 amino acids. Germline assignment: CDR1 MNHEY and CDR2 SVGAGI. The CDR3 loop is CASRNSGRAYEQYF. CDR3 coding DNA: TGTGCCAGCAGGAATAGCGGGAGGGCTTACGAGCAGTACTTC.

The chain uses TRBV5-1 and TRBJ2-1; maybe TRBD2 (6 bases). This CDR3 region has 15 residues. In germline, CDR1 is SGHRS, CDR2 YFSETQ. The ends were cut back, 0 bases at V and 5 bases at J, with 12 bases in the middle. CDR3 in amino acids: CASSLESGPNNEQFF. Here the CDR3 DNA reads TGCGCCAGCAGCTTGGAAAGCGGGCCTAACAATGAGCAGTTCTTC. The full variable domain, completed using reference TRBV5-1 and TRBJ2-1, is KAGVTQTPRYLIKTRGQQVTLSCSPISGHRSVSWYQQTPGQGLQFLFEYFSETQRNKGNFPGRFSGRQFSNSRSEMNVSTLELGDSALYLCASSLESGPNNEQFFGPGTRLTVL.

The chain carries TRBV18 and TRBJ1-1; D perhaps matches TRBD1 (6 bases). V dropped 8 bases and J dropped 0 bases, with 10 bases sitting between them. This CDR3 contains 13 residues. Germline assignment: CDR1 KGHSH and CDR2 LQKENI. The CDR3 reads CASGGALNTEAFF. The CDR3 DNA follows: TGTGCCAGCGGGGGGGCTCTGAACACTGAAGCTTTCTTT.

This clone came up a few times. V and J are TRBV28 and TRBJ2-2; 7 bases line up with TRBD1. This CDR3 region has 17 residues. V lost 5 bases and J lost 7; bases outside the gene matches: 16. Germline V gives CDR1 MDHEN, CDR2 SYDVKM. The CDR3 sequence is CASSPPDRVLTGGELFF. In nucleotides, the CDR3 is TGTGCCAGCAGTCCCCCCGACAGGGTTTTAACGGGCGGGGAGCTGTTTTTT.